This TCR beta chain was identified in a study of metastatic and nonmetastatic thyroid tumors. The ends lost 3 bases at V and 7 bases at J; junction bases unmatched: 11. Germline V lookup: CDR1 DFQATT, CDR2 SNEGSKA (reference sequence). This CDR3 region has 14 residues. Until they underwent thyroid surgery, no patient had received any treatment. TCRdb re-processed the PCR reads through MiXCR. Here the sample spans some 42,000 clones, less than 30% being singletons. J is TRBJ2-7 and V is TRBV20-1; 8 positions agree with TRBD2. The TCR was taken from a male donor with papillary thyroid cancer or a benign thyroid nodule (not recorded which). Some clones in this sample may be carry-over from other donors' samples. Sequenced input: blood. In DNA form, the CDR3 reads TGCAGTGCTAGGGAATCAGCGGGAGCTAAGGAGCAGTACTTC. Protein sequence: CSARESAGAKEQYF.